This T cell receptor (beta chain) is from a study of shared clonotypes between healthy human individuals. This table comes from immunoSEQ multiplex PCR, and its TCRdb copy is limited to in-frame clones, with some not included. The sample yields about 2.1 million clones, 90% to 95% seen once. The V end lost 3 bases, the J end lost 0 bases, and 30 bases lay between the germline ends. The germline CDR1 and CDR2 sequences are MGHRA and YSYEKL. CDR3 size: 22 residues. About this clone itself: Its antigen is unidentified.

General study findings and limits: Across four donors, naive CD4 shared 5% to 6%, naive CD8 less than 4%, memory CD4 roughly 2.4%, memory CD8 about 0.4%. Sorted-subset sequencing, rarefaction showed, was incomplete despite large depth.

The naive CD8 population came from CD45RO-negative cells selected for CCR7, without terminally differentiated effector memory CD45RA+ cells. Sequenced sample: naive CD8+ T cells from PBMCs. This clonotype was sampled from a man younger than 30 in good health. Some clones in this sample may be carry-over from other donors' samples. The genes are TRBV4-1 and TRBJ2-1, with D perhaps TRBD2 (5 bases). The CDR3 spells CASSQAALSSAYVSASYNEQFF. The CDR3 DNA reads TGCGCCAGCAGCCAGGCCGCTTTATCTTCCGCTTATGTTAGCGCCTCCTACAATGAGCAGTTCTTC.